Each of the 22 T cell receptor beta chains below was sequenced from the same sample in a study of CXCR3-negative and CXCR3-positive naive CD8 T cells. Overall study findings and caveats: When CXCR3-positive naive cells were set against CXCR3-negative naive cells, the former had more hydrophobic TRB CDR3s.

UMI-tagged TRB cDNA libraries were built via 5' RACE. With the 5' RACE reads reprocessed, TCRdb shows one record per CDR3 protein and no DNA. The repertoire table contains around 110,000 distinct CDR3 sequences. Their antigens are not known. Sample: naive CXCR3+ CD8+ T cells from blood. Specified subset: CD45RO-CCR7+CD27+CD95- naive CD8+ T cells expressing CXCR3 (TNR3+). Receptors originate from a human donor in good health. Some clones in this sample may be carry-over from other donors' samples.

The V and J genes are TRBV7-9 and TRBJ2-7. From germline, CDR1 is SEHNR and CDR2 FQNEAQ (reference sequence). The CDR3 sequence is 14 residues long. The CDR3 sequence is CASSAVGDPYEQYF.

The chain combines TRBV28 with TRBJ2-2; TCRdb proposes TRBD2, but this gene call is untestable without DNA. Germline CDR1 and CDR2: MDHEN and SYDVKM. The CDR3 sequence is 15 residues long. The CDR3: CASSWRGVGAGELFF.

The chain joins TRBV27 to TRBJ2-2; there is no DNA to check the TCRdb D call of TRBD1. The germline V gene has CDR1 MNHEY and CDR2 SMNVEV (reference sequence). CDR3 length: 14 residues. CDR3 loop: CASSLGAGMMELFF.

The chain couples TRBV5-1 to TRBJ2-7; TCRdb gives TRBD1 as the D gene, but with no DNA this cannot be confirmed. The CDR3 has 15 residues. Germline CDR1 reads SGHRS; CDR2 reads YFSETQ. CDR3 amino acids: CASSPWSEAGGEQYF.

The rearrangement uses TRBV12-3 or TRBV12-4 and TRBJ1-1; as DNA is missing, the TRBD1 call by TCRdb cannot be tested. This CDR3 comprises 15 residues. This chain's CDR3 is CASSLLNAGDTEAFF.

The gene calls are TRBV7-9 and TRBJ2-1; TCRdb indicates TRBD1, and absent DNA this call remains unverified. The CDR3 is made up of 14 amino acids. The germline CDR1 and CDR2 sequences are SEHNR and FQNEAQ (reference sequence). The CDR3 spells CASRPGTGGDEQFF. Full variable domain (missing parts from reference TRBV7-9 and TRBJ2-1): DTGVSQNPRHKITKRGQNVTFRCDPISEHNRLYWYRQTLGQGPEFLTYFQNEAQLEKSRLLSDRFSAERPKGSFSTLEIQRTEQGDSAMYLCASRPGTGGDEQFFGPGTRLTVL.

The genes are TRBV5-4 and TRBJ2-1; the D call of TRBD1 rests on TCRdb alone, since no DNA is present to check it. The germline CDR1 and CDR2 sequences are SGHNT and YYREEE (reference sequence). This CDR3 has 13 residues. The CDR3 loop reads CASSPRTGNEQFF.

CDR3 in amino acids: CASSYPLAGAYEQYF. V usage is TRBV6-2 or TRBV6-3 and J usage is TRBJ2-7; TCRdb's D call of TRBD2 is untestable without DNA. The CDR3 totals 15 residues. CDR1 MNHEY and CDR2 SVGEGT come from the germline V gene.

The rearrangement joins TRBV6-1 to TRBJ2-3; there is no DNA to check the TCRdb D call of TRBD1. Germline V gene data show CDR1 as MNHNS and CDR2 as SASEGT. This CDR3 has 15 amino acids. This CDR3 reads CASSEGRGGADTQYF.

The rearrangement joins TRBV5-1 to TRBJ2-7; TCRdb picks TRBD1, but there is no DNA to check that call. CDR3 size: 13 residues. Germline CDR1 SGHRS, CDR2 YFSETQ. The chain's CDR3 is CASSLGGGQEQYF. Together with reference TRBV5-1 and TRBJ2-7, the CDR3 gives the full variable domain: KAGVTQTPRYLIKTRGQQVTLSCSPISGHRSVSWYQQTPGQGLQFLFEYFSETQRNKGNFPGRFSGRQFSNSRSEMNVSTLELGDSALYLCASSLGGGQEQYFGPGTRLTVT.

The V and J genes are TRBV6-5 and TRBJ2-2; TCRdb's D call of TRBD1 is untestable without DNA. Germline CDR1 is MNHEY and CDR2 is SVGAGI. The CDR3 runs to 14 residues. The CDR3 loop reads CASSYGGDTGELFF.

The chain carries TRBV27 and TRBJ2-1; TCRdb gives TRBD2 as the D gene, but with no DNA this cannot be confirmed. CDR1 is MNHEY and CDR2 is SMNVEV in the germline V gene (reference sequence). The length of the CDR3 is 14 residues. The CDR3 spells CASAGGTSWNEQFF.

The chain couples TRBV28 to TRBJ2-2; TCRdb picks TRBD2, but there is no DNA to check that call. In germline, CDR1 is MDHEN, CDR2 SYDVKM. CDR3 length: 16 residues. The CDR3 loop reads CASRPLAGWIVGELFF.

The chain employs TRBV14 and TRBJ2-2. The CDR3 spans 15 residues. Looked up from germline, CDR1 is SGHDN and CDR2 is FVKESK. The CDR3 spells CASSQWGENTGELFF.

The chain employs TRBV7-9 and TRBJ2-7; TCRdb's assignment of TRBD2 cannot be checked, as there is no DNA. Germline CDR1 and CDR2: SEHNR and FQNEAQ (reference sequence). The CDR3 totals 15 residues. The CDR3: CASSSPAGSSYEQYF.

This chain uses TRBV12-3 or TRBV12-4 with TRBJ2-7; TCRdb names TRBD1, which stays unverified in the absence of DNA. The CDR3 spans 14 residues. The CDR3 region is CASSPGTGGVEQYF.

This chain links TRBV6-4 with TRBJ2-1; without DNA, the TCRdb call of TRBD2 cannot be checked. Germline values: CDR1 MRHNA, CDR2 SNTAGT. The CDR3 is made up of 15 amino acids. This CDR3 reads CASSDPTSGYNEQFF.

The chain has TRBV25-1 and TRBJ2-1; there is no DNA to check the TCRdb D call of TRBD1. The CDR3 is 20 amino acids. The germline V gene encodes CDR1 MGHDK and CDR2 SYGVNS. The CDR3 spells CASSEFGAGASITSYNEQFF.

The V call is TRBV5-1, the J call TRBJ2-1; lacking DNA, the TRBD1 call made by TCRdb goes unchecked. The germline V gene has CDR1 SGHRS and CDR2 YFSETQ. The CDR3 covers 15 residues. The CDR3 sequence: CASSEGQLLSNEQFF. Full variable domain (outside the CDR3, taken from reference TRBV5-1 and TRBJ2-1): KAGVTQTPRYLIKTRGQQVTLSCSPISGHRSVSWYQQTPGQGLQFLFEYFSETQRNKGNFPGRFSGRQFSNSRSEMNVSTLELGDSALYLCASSEGQLLSNEQFFGPGTRLTVL.

CDR3 sequence: CASSPLSGDRGAYEQYF. V gene TRBV7-8 combines with J gene TRBJ2-7; TCRdb designates TRBD1, a call that cannot be tested without DNA. Germline lookup yields CDR1 SGHVS and CDR2 FQNEAQ. The CDR3 is made up of 17 amino acids.

The chain carries TRBV28 and TRBJ1-5; TCRdb names TRBD1, which stays unverified in the absence of DNA. The CDR3 is 14 residues long. Germline CDR1 MDHEN, CDR2 SYDVKM. This chain's CDR3 is CASSGDRMNQPQHF.

The CDR3 loop reads CSVDGGLAEDTQYF. The chain links TRBV29-1 to TRBJ2-3; TCRdb calls TRBD2, which cannot be checked without DNA. The germline CDR1 and CDR2 sequences are SQVTM and ANQGSEA. CDR3 size: 14 residues.